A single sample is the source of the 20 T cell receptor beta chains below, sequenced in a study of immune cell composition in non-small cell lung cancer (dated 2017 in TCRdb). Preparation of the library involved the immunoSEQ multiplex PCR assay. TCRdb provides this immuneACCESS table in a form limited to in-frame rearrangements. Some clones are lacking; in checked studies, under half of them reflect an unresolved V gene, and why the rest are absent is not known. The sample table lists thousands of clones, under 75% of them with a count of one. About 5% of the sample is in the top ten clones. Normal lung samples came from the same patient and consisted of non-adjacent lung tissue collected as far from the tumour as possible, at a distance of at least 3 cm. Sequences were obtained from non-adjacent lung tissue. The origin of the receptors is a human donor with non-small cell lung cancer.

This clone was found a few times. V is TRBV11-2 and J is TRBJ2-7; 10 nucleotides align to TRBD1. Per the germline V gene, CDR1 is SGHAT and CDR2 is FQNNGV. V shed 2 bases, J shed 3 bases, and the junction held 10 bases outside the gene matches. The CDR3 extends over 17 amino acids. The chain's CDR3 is CASSLRDPGQGSYEQYF. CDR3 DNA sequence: TGTGCCAGCAGCTTAAGGGACCCGGGACAGGGGAGCTACGAGCAGTACTTC. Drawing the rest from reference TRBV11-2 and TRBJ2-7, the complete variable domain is EAGVAQSPRYKIIEKRQSVAFWCNPISGHATLYWYQQILGQGPKLLIQFQNNGVVDDSQLPKDRFSAERLKGVDSTLKIQPAKLEDSAVYLCASSLRDPGQGSYEQYFGPGTRLTVT.

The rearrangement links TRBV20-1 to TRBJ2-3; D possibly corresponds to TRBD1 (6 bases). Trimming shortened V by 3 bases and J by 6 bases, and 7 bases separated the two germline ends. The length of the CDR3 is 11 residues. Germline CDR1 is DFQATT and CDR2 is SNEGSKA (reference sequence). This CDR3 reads CSARRGDTQYF. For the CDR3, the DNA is TGCAGTGCTAGGAGGGGGGATACGCAGTATTTT.

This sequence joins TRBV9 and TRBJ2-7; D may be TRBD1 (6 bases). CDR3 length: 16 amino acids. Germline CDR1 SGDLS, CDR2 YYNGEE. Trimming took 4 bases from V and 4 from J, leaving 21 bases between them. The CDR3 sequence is CASSTRDNGEGYEQYF. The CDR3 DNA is TGTGCCAGCAGCACACGGGACAACGGGGAAGGATACGAGCAGTACTTC. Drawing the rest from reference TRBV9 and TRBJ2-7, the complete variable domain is DSGVTQTPKHLITATGQRVTLRCSPRSGDLSVYWYQQSLDQGLQFLIQYYNGEERAKGNILERFSAQQFPDLHSELNLSSLELGDSALYFCASSTRDNGEGYEQYFGPGTRLTVT.

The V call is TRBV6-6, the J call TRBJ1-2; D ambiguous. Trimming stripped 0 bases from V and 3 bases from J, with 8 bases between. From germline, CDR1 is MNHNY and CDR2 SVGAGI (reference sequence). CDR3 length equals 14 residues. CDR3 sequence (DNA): TGTGCCAGCAGTTACTCGAGAGGTCACTATGGCTACACCTTC. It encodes CASSYSRGHYGYTF.

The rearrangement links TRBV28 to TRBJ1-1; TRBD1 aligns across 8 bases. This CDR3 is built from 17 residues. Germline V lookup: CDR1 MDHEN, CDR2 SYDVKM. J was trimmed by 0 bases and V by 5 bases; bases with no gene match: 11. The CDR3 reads CASSPYEGQGMNTEAFF. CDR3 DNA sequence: TGTGCCAGCAGTCCTTACGAAGGACAGGGAATGAACACTGAAGCTTTCTTT.

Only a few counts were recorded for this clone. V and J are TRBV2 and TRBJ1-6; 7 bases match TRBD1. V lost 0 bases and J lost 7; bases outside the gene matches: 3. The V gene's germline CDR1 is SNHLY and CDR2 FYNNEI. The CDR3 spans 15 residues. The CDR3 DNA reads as TGTGCCAGCAGTGAAGCCGGGACAGAGAATTCACCCCTCCACTTT. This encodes CASSEAGTENSPLHF.

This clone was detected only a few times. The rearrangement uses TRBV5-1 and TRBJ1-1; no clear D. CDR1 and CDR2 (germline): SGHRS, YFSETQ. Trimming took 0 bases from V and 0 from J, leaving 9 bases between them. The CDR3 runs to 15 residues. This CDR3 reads CASSLVGGLNTEAFF. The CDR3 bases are TGCGCCAGCAGCTTGGTCGGAGGGCTGAACACTGAAGCTTTCTTT.

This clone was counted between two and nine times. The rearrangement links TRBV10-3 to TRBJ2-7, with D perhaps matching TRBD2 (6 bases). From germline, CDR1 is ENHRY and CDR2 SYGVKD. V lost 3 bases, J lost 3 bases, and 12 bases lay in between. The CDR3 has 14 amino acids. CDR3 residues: CAISDSKTSYEQYF. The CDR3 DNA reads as TGTGCCATCAGTGATTCAAAGACTAGCTACGAGCAGTACTTC.

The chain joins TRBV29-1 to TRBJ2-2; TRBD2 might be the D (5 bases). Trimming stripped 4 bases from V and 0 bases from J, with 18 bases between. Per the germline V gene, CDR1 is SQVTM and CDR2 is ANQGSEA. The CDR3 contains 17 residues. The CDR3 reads CSVGTVQATANTGELFF. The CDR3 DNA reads TGCAGCGTTGGGACTGTCCAGGCGACCGCGAACACCGGGGAGCTGTTTTTT.

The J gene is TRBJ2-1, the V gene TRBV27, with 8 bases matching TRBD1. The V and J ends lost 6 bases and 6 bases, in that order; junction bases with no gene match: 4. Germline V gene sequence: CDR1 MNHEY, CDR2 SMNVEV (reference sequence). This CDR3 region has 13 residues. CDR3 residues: CASRGTGLNEQFF. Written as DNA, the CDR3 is TGTGCCAGCAGGGGGACAGGTCTCAATGAGCAGTTCTTC.

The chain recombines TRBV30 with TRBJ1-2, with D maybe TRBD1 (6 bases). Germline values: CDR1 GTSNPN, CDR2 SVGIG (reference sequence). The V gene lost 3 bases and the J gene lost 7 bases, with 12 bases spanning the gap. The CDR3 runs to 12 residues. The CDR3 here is CAWSGGLGGYTF. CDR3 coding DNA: TGTGCCTGGAGCGGGGGGCTGGGTGGCTACACCTTC.

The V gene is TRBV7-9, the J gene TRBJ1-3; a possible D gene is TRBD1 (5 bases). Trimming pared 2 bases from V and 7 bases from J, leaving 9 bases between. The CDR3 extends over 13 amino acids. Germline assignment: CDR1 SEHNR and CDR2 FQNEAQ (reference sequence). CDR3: CASSLYRGNTIYF. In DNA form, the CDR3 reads TGTGCCAGCAGCTTATATAGGGGCAACACCATATATTTT.

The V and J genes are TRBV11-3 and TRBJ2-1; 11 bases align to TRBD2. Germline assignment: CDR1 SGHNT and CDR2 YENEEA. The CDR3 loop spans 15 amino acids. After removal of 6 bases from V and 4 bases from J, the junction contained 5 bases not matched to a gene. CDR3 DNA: TGTGCCAGCAGTCGTAGCGGGGGGGAATACAATGAGCAGTTCTTC. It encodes CASSRSGGEYNEQFF.

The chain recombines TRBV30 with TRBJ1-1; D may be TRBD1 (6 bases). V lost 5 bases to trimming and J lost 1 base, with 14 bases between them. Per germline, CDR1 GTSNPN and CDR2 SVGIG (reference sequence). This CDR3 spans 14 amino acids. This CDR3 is CAWGTPLKNTEAFF. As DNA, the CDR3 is TGTGCCTGGGGGACACCACTAAAGAACACTGAAGCTTTCTTT. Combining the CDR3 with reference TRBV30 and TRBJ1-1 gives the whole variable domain SQTIHQWPATLVQPVGSPLSLECTVEGTSNPNLYWYRQAAGRGLQLLFYSVGIGQISSEVPQNLSASRPQDRQFILSSKKLLLSDSGFYLCAWGTPLKNTEAFFGQGTRLTVV.

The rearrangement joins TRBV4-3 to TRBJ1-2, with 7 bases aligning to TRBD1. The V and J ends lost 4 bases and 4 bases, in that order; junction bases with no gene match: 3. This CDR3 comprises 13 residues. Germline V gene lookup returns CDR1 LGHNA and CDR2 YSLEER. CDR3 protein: CASSPGQLYGYTF. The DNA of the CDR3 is TGCGCCAGCAGCCCGGGACAGCTCTATGGCTACACCTTC.

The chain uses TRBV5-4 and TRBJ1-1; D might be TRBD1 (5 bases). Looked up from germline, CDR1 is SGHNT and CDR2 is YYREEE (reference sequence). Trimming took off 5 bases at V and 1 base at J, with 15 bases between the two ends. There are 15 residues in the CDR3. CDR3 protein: CASRPVGVSNTEAFF. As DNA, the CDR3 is TGTGCCAGCAGGCCGGTAGGGGTTTCGAACACTGAAGCTTTCTTT.

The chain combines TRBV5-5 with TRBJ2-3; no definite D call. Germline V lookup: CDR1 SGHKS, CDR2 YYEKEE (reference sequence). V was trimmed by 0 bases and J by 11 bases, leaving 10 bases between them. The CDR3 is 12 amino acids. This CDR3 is CASSLEARLQYF. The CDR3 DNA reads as TGTGCCAGCAGCTTGGAAGCCAGACTGCAGTATTTT.

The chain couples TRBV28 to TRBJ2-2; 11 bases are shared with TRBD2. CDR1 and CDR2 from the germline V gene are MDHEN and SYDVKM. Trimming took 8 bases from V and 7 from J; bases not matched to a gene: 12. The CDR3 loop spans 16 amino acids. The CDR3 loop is CASAINPGLADGELFF. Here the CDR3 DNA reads TGTGCCAGCGCCATTAACCCGGGACTAGCGGACGGGGAGCTGTTTTTT.

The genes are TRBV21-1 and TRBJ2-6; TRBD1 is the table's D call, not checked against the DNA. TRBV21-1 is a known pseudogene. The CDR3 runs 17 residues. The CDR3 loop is CASSKGGGASGANVLTF. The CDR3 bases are TGTGCCAGCAGCAAAGGAGGGGGAGCCTCTGGGGCCAACGTCCTGACTTTC.

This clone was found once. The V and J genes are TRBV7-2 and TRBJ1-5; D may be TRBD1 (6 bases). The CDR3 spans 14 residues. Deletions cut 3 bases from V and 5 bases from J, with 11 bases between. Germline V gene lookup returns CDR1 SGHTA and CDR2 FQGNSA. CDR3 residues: CASSFVGAYQPQHF. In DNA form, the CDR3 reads TGTGCCAGCAGCTTCGTGGGGGCCTATCAGCCCCAGCATTTT.